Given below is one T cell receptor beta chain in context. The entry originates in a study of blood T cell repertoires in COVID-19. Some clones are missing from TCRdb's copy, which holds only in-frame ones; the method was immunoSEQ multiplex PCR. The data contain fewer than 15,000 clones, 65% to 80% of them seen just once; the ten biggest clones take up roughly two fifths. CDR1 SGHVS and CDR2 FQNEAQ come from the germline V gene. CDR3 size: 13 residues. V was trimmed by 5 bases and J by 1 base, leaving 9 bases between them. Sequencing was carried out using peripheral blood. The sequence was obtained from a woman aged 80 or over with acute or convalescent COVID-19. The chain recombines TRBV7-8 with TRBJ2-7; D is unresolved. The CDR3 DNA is TGTGCCAGCAGCCCCCAGGTATCCTACGAGCAGTACTTC. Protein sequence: CASSPQVSYEQYF.